The subject of this entry is one T cell receptor (beta chain). Antigen: not known. These data belong to a study of cytomegalovirus exposure and HLA in healthy donors. Study results and limitations: Across all donors, roughly uniform sequencing depth was an assumption of the presence/absence analyses. One later analysis reportedly identified an Asian-associated ancestry cluster that showed fewer N-insertions than the roughly 720-donor mean.

PCR employed 60 Vbeta and 13 Jbeta primers. Method: immunoSEQ multiplex PCR; TCRdb's copy keeps in-frame clones and lacks some. The sample consists of around 190,000 clones, 9.5% of them appearing once. This CDR3 spans 15 amino acids. Germline V gives CDR1 MGHRA, CDR2 YSYEKL. Trimming left V 0 bases short and J 5 bases short, with 12 bases between. The TCR sequence derives from a woman aged 30 to 39 in good health and CMV-seropositive. The rearrangement uses TRBV4-1 and TRBJ2-3, with D perhaps matching TRBD2 (6 bases). The sample was PBMCs. CDR3 sequence (DNA): TGCGCCAGCAGCCAAGATGACCTGCGGGGAGATACGCAGTATTTT. Encoded protein: CASSQDDLRGDTQYF.